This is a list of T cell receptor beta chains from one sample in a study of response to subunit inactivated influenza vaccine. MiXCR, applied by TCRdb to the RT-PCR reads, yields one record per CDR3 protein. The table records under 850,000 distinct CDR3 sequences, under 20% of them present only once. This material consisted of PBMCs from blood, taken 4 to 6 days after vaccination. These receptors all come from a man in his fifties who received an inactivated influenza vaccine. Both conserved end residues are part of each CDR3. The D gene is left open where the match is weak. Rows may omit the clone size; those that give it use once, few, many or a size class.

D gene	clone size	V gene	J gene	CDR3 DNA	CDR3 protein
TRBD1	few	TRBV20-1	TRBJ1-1	TGCAGTGGAGTACAGGGGGGCGGAACTGAAGCTTTCTTT	CSGVQGGGTEAFF
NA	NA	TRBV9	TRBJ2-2	TGTGCCAGCATGGAGGGGTTCACCGGGGAGCTGTTTTTT	CASMEGFTGELFF
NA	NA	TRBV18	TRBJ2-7	TGTGCCAGCTCACCACGAGTCGAAGGCGAGCAGTACTTC	CASSPRVEGEQYF
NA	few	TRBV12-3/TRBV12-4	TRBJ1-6	TGTGCCAGCAGCCCGACCGCGGGGGCAGGTTCACCCCTCCACTTT	CASSPTAGAGSPLHF
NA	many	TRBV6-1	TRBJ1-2	TGTGCCAGCAGTGAAGGGCGTCAGTTGTATGGCTACACCTTC	CASSEGRQLYGYTF
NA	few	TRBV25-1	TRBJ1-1	TGTGCCAGCAGTGGACCGGGCTATGGTATTACCACTGAAGCTTTCTTT	CASSGPGYGITTEAFF
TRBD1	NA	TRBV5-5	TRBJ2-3	TGTGCCAGCAGCCCGTACAGGGGAAACACAGATACGCAGTATTTT	CASSPYRGNTDTQYF
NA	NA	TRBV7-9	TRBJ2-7	TGTGCCAGCAGCTCCGACAGGCGCTCCTACGAGCAGTACTTC	CASSSDRRSYEQYF
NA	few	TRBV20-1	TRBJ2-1	TGCAGTGCTGGACGGATGAGGAGCGGAAAGGGGCAGTTCTTC	CSAGRMRSGKGQFF
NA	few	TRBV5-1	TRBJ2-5	TGCGCCAGCAGCGCTTCCGGCTCGCAAGAGACCCAGTACTTC	CASSASGSQETQYF
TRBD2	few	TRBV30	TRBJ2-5	TGTGCCTGGAGACCGGGACTAGCGGGGCAAGAGACCCAGTACTTC	CAWRPGLAGQETQYF
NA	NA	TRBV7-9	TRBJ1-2	TGTGCCAGCAGTCCCGACAGAAGTGGCTACACCTTC	CASSPDRSGYTF
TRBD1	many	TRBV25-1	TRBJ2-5	TGTGCCAGCAGTGAGGAGGGACAGGGAGGGAGCAGGGAGACCCAGTACTTC	CASSEEGQGGSRETQYF
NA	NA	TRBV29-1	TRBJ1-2	TGCAGCACTTACAGGGATGGCTACACCTTC	CSTYRDGYTF
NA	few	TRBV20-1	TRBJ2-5	TGCAGTGCTCCTTACCCGTACCAAGAGACCCAGTACTTC	CSAPYPYQETQYF
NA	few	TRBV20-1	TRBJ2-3	TGCAGTGCTAGAGATTTCGGGTCCGATACGCAGTATTTT	CSARDFGSDTQYF
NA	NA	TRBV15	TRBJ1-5	TGTGCCACCAGCAAAGACCTTAGCAATCAGCCCCAGCATTTT	CATSKDLSNQPQHF
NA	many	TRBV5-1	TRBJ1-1	TGCGCCAGCAGCTTTTCGAACACTGAAGCTTTCTTT	CASSFSNTEAFF
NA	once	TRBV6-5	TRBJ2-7	TGTGCCAGCAGTTACGGTCGGCACTACGAGCAGTACTTC	CASSYGRHYEQYF
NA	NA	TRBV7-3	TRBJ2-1	TGTGCCAGCAGCTTAGGGGGTGACTCCTACAATGAGCAGTTCTTC	CASSLGGDSYNEQFF